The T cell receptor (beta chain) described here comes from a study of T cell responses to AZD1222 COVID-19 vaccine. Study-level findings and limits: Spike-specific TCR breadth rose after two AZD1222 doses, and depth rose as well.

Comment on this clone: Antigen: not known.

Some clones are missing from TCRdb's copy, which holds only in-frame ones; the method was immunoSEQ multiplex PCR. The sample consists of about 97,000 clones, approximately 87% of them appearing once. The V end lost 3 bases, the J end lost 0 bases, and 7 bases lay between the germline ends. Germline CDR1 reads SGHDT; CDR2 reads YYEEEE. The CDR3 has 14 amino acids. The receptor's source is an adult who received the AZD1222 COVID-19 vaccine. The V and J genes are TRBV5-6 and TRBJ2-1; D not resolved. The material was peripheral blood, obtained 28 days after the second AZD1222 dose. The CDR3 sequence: CASSSASSYNEQFF. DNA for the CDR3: TGTGCCAGCAGCTCAGCCAGCTCCTACAATGAGCAGTTCTTC.